Below, 26 T cell receptor beta chains from the same sample are listed, as sequenced in a study of vaccination and CD4 T cells after COVID-19. Treatment reported: 10-day PBMC culture with coronavirus spike peptide pools or control peptides (ViraFEST assay). At the Johns Hopkins FTIC core, DNA taken from cultured CD4+ T cells was sequenced by way of the Oncomine TCR Beta short-read assay. TCRdb analysed the PCR reads with MiXCR anew, one entry per CDR3 protein. The data show 12,000 or so distinct CDR3 sequences, around 50% seen once. Antigens of these TCRs are unknown. The sequenced material came from CD4+ T cells from blood, cultured in vitro. Receptors were obtained from a human donor who had recovered from COVID-19.

This clonotype was picked up a small number of times. The chain combines TRBV19 with TRBJ2-5, with TRBD1 matching over 7 bases. The CDR3 spans 13 residues. Germline CDR1 is LNHDA and CDR2 is SQIVND (reference sequence). The ends lost 6 bases at V and 3 bases at J; junction bases unmatched: 4. The CDR3 loop is CASRSTGEETQYF. The CDR3 nucleotides are TGTGCCAGTAGAAGTACAGGGGAAGAGACCCAGTACTTC.

This clonotype has only one observation. The rearrangement uses TRBV7-2 and TRBJ2-2; 10 nucleotides align to TRBD2. The CDR3 runs to 13 residues. Looked up from germline, CDR1 is SGHTA and CDR2 is FQGNSA. V was pared by 1 base and J by 15 bases, with 5 bases of the junction left unmatched. CDR3 amino acids: CASSLEWLAGVFF. The CDR3 DNA sequence: TGTGCCAGCAGCTTAGAGTGGCTAGCGGGAGTGTTTTTT.

This clonotype was seen only a few times. The chain combines TRBV2 with TRBJ2-5, with D uncertain. Germline V gene sequence: CDR1 SNHLY, CDR2 FYNNEI. This CDR3 is 12 amino acids long. Trimming stripped 3 bases from V and 7 bases from J, with 9 bases between. This CDR3 is CASSERGVTQYF. As DNA, the CDR3 is TGTGCCAGCAGTGAGAGAGGTGTGACCCAGTACTTC.

This clonotype came up a few times. The V and J genes are TRBV28 and TRBJ2-5; possibly TRBD2 for D (6 bases). This CDR3 is 14 amino acids long. Germline assignment: CDR1 MDHEN and CDR2 SYDVKM. V lost 2 bases and J 2 bases, leaving 9 bases between the germline ends. CDR3 in amino acids: CASSLGGVQETQYF. The CDR3 DNA sequence: TGTGCCAGCAGTTTAGGCGGGGTACAAGAGACCCAGTACTTC.

V gene TRBV6-1 combines with J gene TRBJ1-1; D possibly corresponds to TRBD1 (6 bases). This CDR3 has 15 amino acids. V shed 8 bases and J shed 4 bases, with 20 bases lying between them. Germline loops: CDR1 MNHNS, CDR2 SASEGT. The DNA of the CDR3 is TGTGCCAGCCACCCCAGGGGTGGTGCGGCCACTGAAGCTTTCTTT. It yields the protein CASHPRGGAATEAFF.

The gene calls are TRBV6-1 and TRBJ1-2; D is uncertain. V was pared by 1 base and J by 7 bases, with 13 bases between. Looked up from germline, CDR1 is MNHNS and CDR2 is SASEGT. The CDR3 consists of 14 residues. The CDR3 DNA sequence: TGTGCCAGCAGTGAAGTCGGTGCATCCGTTGGCTACACCTTC. Translation: CASSEVGASVGYTF.

The table lists this clonotype with a few counts. V and J are TRBV7-9 and TRBJ2-2, with D possibly being TRBD1 (5 bases). Trimming took 3 bases from V and 2 from J, leaving 10 bases between them. Germline V gives CDR1 SEHNR, CDR2 FQNEAQ (reference sequence). The CDR3 runs to 15 residues. This CDR3 reads CASSFRQGNTGELFF. As DNA, the CDR3 is TGTGCCAGCAGCTTTAGGCAGGGCAACACCGGGGAGCTGTTTTTT. The variable domain in full, completed from reference TRBV7-9 and TRBJ2-2, reads DTGVSQNPRHKITKRGQNVTFRCDPISEHNRLYWYRQTLGQGPEFLTYFQNEAQLEKSRLLSDRFSAERPKGSFSTLEIQRTEQGDSAMYLCASSFRQGNTGELFFGEGSRLTVL.

The V gene is TRBV27, the J gene TRBJ1-2, with 9 bases aligning to TRBD1. In germline, CDR1 is MNHEY, CDR2 SMNVEV (reference sequence). This CDR3 spans 13 amino acids. Trimming took 3 bases from V and 7 from J; bases not matched to a gene: 3. CDR3 DNA: TGTGCCAGCAGTTTTTCGGACAGGGGTGGCTACACCTTC. This codes for CASSFSDRGGYTF.

V usage is TRBV7-8 and J usage is TRBJ2-7, with TRBD2 as a possible D gene (6 bases). The CDR3 loop spans 16 amino acids. Trimming took off 2 bases at V and 6 bases at J, with 20 bases between the two ends. Looked up from germline, CDR1 is SGHVS and CDR2 is FQNEAQ. CDR3 amino acids: CASSLSGRDGVSEQYF. CDR3 nucleotides: TGTGCCAGCAGCTTAAGTGGGCGGGACGGGGTTTCCGAGCAGTACTTC.

The genes are TRBV6-2 or TRBV6-3 and TRBJ1-2; 9 bases are shared with TRBD1. In germline, CDR1 is MNHEY, CDR2 SVGEGT. V shed 2 bases, J shed 5 bases, and the junction held 15 bases outside the gene matches. This CDR3 contains 18 residues. For the CDR3, the DNA is TGTGCCAGCAGTTACCCCGGGACAGGGCGCCGTTCGGGGTATGGCTACACCTTC. Its protein product is CASSYPGTGRRSGYGYTF.

In its sample, this clonotype was seen once. The genes are TRBV3-1 and TRBJ2-4; D unclear. Germline V CDR1 and CDR2: LGHDT, YNNKEL (reference sequence). This CDR3 has 15 residues. V shed 4 bases and J shed 6 bases, with 16 bases lying between them. This CDR3 is CASSRLRAQPNIQYF. The CDR3 nucleotides read TGTGCCAGCAGCCGCCTCCGGGCCCAACCAAACATTCAGTACTTC.

This chain connects TRBV7-9 to TRBJ1-6; TRBD1 aligns across 7 bases. The CDR3 extends over 15 amino acids. V lost 5 bases to trimming and J lost 5 bases; unmatched junction nucleotides: 6. CDR1 SEHNR and CDR2 FQNEAQ come from the germline V gene (reference sequence). The CDR3 loop is CASSTDRDHNSPLHF. For the CDR3, the DNA is TGTGCCAGCAGCACCGACAGGGACCATAATTCACCCCTCCACTTT.

This clonotype has just a few counts. The rearrangement links TRBV2 to TRBJ2-1; 14 bases match TRBD2. Germline CDR1 is SNHLY and CDR2 is FYNNEI. This CDR3 is 14 amino acids long. J gave up 8 bases and V 5 bases, and 2 bases lay outside the gene matches. The CDR3 bases are TGTGCCAGCAGTAGACTAGCGGGAGGGGATGAGCAGTTCTTC. Protein sequence: CASSRLAGGDEQFF. The variable domain in full, with the rest retrieved from reference TRBV2 and TRBJ2-1, is EPEVTQTPSHQVTQMGQEVILRCVPISNHLYFYWYRQILGQKVEFLVSFYNNEISEKSEIFDDQFSVERPDGSNFTLKIRSTKLEDSAMYFCASSRLAGGDEQFFGPGTRLTVL.

The V gene is TRBV11-2, the J gene TRBJ2-7; the D is unclear. Germline V gene sequence: CDR1 SGHAT, CDR2 FQNNGV. Trimming removed 7 bases from V and 2 bases from J, with 15 bases in between. The CDR3 consists of 14 residues. CDR3 coding DNA: TGTGCCAGCACCTCTACGAACGGTGCCTACGAGCAGTACTTC. Its translation is CASTSTNGAYEQYF.

This clonotype was recorded a few times. The chain is built from TRBV20-1 and TRBJ2-1; the D is unclear. Trimming took 1 base from V and 4 from J, leaving 2 bases between them. The CDR3 is 11 residues long. Germline V gives CDR1 DFQATT, CDR2 SNEGSKA (reference sequence). Here the CDR3 DNA reads TGCAGTGCTAGAGTGTACAATGAGCAGTTCTTC. Its protein is CSARVYNEQFF.

A few counts support this clonotype. The rearrangement links TRBV2 to TRBJ1-2, with D possibly being TRBD1 (5 bases). The ends were cut back, 8 bases at V and 7 bases at J, with 14 bases in the middle. CDR1 SNHLY and CDR2 FYNNEI come from the germline V gene. The CDR3 length is 12 residues. CDR3 sequence: CASHRSFGGYTF. The CDR3 coding sequence is TGTGCCAGCCACAGGAGTTTTGGTGGCTACACCTTC. The variable domain in full, with the rest retrieved from reference TRBV2 and TRBJ1-2, is EPEVTQTPSHQVTQMGQEVILRCVPISNHLYFYWYRQILGQKVEFLVSFYNNEISEKSEIFDDQFSVERPDGSNFTLKIRSTKLEDSAMYFCASHRSFGGYTFGSGTRLTVV.

The chain links TRBV11-1 to TRBJ1-1; no definite D call. CDR3 size: 16 residues. The V and J ends lost 1 base and 4 bases respectively, with 16 bases between them. Germline lookup yields CDR1 SGHAT and CDR2 FQDESV (reference sequence). DNA of the CDR3: TGTGCCAGCAGCTTAGTAGAGGCACCGGGAGGCACTGAAGCTTTCTTT. This codes for CASSLVEAPGGTEAFF. Drawing the rest from reference TRBV11-1 and TRBJ1-1, the complete variable domain is EAEVAQSPRYKITEKSQAVAFWCDPISGHATLYWYRQILGQGPELLVQFQDESVVDDSQLPKDRFSAERLKGVDSTLKIQPAELGDSAMYLCASSLVEAPGGTEAFFGQGTRLTVV.

A few counts support this clonotype. The chain is built from TRBV7-3 and TRBJ2-3, with a weak D call TRBD2 (5 bases). Between the trimmed V and J ends, which lost 2 bases and 4 bases, there was a span of 7 bases. This CDR3 has 13 residues. The germline V gene has CDR1 SGHTA and CDR2 FQGTGA. Here the CDR3 DNA reads TGTGCCAGCAGCTTACTTAGCGCAGATACGCAGTATTTT. Protein sequence: CASSLLSADTQYF. The variable domain in full, with the rest retrieved from reference TRBV7-3 and TRBJ2-3, is GAGVSQTPSNKVTEKGKYVELRCDPISGHTALYWYRQSLGQGPEFLIYFQGTGAADDSGLPNDRFFAVRPEGSVSTLKIQRTERGDSAVYLCASSLLSADTQYFGPGTRLTVL.

This clonotype was counted between two and nine times. J is TRBJ1-2 and V is TRBV25-1; maybe TRBD1 (6 bases). CDR3 size: 15 residues. Trimming took 4 bases from V and 3 from J, leaving 15 bases between them. The V gene's germline CDR1 is MGHDK and CDR2 SYGVNS. Written as DNA, the CDR3 is TGTGCCAGCAGTGTTAACAGGGAAATGGACTATGGCTACACCTTC. This gives the protein CASSVNREMDYGYTF.

The J gene is TRBJ2-1, the V gene TRBV7-2, with a tentative D call TRBD1 (9 bases). This CDR3 contains 20 residues. Germline CDR1 is SGHTA and CDR2 is FQGNSA. The germline V and J ends were trimmed by 3 bases and 5 bases, with 29 bases remaining between them. CDR3 DNA sequence: TGTGCCAGCAGCTTCCCACAGGGGGCGGTGAGCGGGAGCGCTGACAATGAGCAGTTCTTC. Protein product: CASSFPQGAVSGSADNEQFF.

The V call is TRBV6-2 or TRBV6-3, the J call TRBJ2-1, with D unresolved. V lost 5 bases, J lost 4 bases, and 15 bases lay in between. This CDR3 is 15 amino acids long. CDR1 and CDR2 from the germline V gene are MNHEY and SVGEGT. CDR3 nucleotide sequence: TGTGCCAGCAGTCCACTCGTACGATCTTACAATGAGCAGTTCTTC. Amino acids: CASSPLVRSYNEQFF.

The V and J genes are TRBV6-5 and TRBJ2-7, with D tentatively TRBD1 (5 bases). V was trimmed by 2 bases and J by 3 bases, leaving 14 bases between them. Germline V lookup: CDR1 MNHEY, CDR2 SVGAGI. The CDR3 covers 15 residues. DNA for the CDR3: TGTGCCAGCAGTTACAAGCCAGGGCATCGCTACGAGCAGTACTTC. It encodes CASSYKPGHRYEQYF.

The chain combines TRBV11-3 with TRBJ2-1, with no clear D. This CDR3 has 15 residues. V was cut by 3 bases and J by 4 bases, with 13 bases left in between. Germline CDR1 reads SGHNT; CDR2 reads YENEEA. The CDR3 sequence is CASSFRQVRYNEQFF. CDR3 nucleotide sequence: TGTGCCAGCAGCTTCAGACAAGTTCGGTACAATGAGCAGTTCTTC.

The chain joins TRBV7-9 to TRBJ2-5, with TRBD2 matching 10 bases. Germline CDR1 reads SEHNR; CDR2 reads FQNEAQ (reference sequence). The length of the CDR3 is 14 residues. Germline trimming cut 4 bases from V and 3 bases from J; bases unmatched to any gene: 2. CDR3 in amino acids: CASSWTSGKETQYF. The CDR3 coding sequence is TGTGCCAGCAGCTGGACTAGCGGAAAAGAGACCCAGTACTTC.

The chain links TRBV28 to TRBJ2-2; D is perhaps TRBD1 (6 bases). This CDR3 comprises 15 residues. CDR1 MDHEN and CDR2 SYDVKM come from the germline V gene. Trimming left V 2 bases short and J 9 bases short, with 16 bases between. The CDR3 loop reads CASSLGGVQGRELFF. The CDR3 DNA reads TGTGCCAGCAGTTTAGGGGGCGTACAGGGCAGGGAGCTGTTTTTT.

This rearrangement joins TRBV6-1 to TRBJ2-1, with 12 bases that match TRBD1. CDR1 MNHNS and CDR2 SASEGT come from the germline V gene. Losses at the gene ends were 2 bases for V and 7 bases for J; bases not matched to a gene: 3. The CDR3 runs 15 residues. CDR3 region: CASSERDRGRNEQFF. CDR3 bases: TGTGCCAGCAGTGAAAGGGACAGGGGGCGGAATGAGCAGTTCTTC.